One and the same sample provided the 24 T cell receptor beta chains below, sequenced in a study of post-analysis software for immune sequencing data. Study-wide results and limits: TRBV5-6, TRBV5-1 and TRBV20-1 were among several TRBV segments more frequent in patients than controls.

Every TCR beta cDNA library bore unique molecular identifiers. TCRdb fed the PCR reads into MiXCR, producing one record per CDR3 protein. The sample holds approximately 570,000 distinct CDR3 sequences, about 44% seen once. These receptors' antigens are unknown. Sequenced material: blood. All receptors derive from a girl aged 5-17 years with multiple sclerosis.

J is TRBJ1-5 and V is TRBV6-5; D uncertain. V was cut by 8 bases and J by 0 bases, with 8 bases left in between. This CDR3 contains 13 residues. Per the germline V gene, CDR1 is MNHEY and CDR2 is SVGAGI. This chain's CDR3 is CASGSDSNQPQHF. Here the CDR3 DNA reads TGTGCCAGCGGCTCGGATAGCAATCAGCCCCAGCATTTT.

The J gene is TRBJ1-2, the V gene TRBV7-2, with D possibly matching TRBD1 (6 bases). With 5 bases removed from V and 3 bases from J, the gap between germline ends came to 16 bases. This CDR3 is 15 amino acids long. Germline CDR1 reads SGHTA; CDR2 reads FQGNSA. CDR3 sequence reads: CASSPGGAGDYGYTF. CDR3 nucleotides: TGTGCCAGCAGCCCCGGGGGGGCCGGGGACTATGGCTACACCTTC.

This clonotype was picked up a small number of times. This chain joins TRBV6-5 and TRBJ2-1; tentative D call: TRBD2 (6 bases). Trimming cost V 5 bases and J 1 base, with 12 bases left between them. Germline assignment: CDR1 MNHEY and CDR2 SVGAGI. This CDR3 is built from 15 residues. CDR3 sequence: CASSRSGGSYNEQFF. DNA for the CDR3: TGTGCCAGCAGTCGGTCTGGGGGGTCCTACAATGAGCAGTTCTTC.

This clonotype was seen only a few times. The chain carries TRBV7-9 and TRBJ2-3; TRBD2 agrees at 9 bases. Germline V gene sequence: CDR1 SEHNR, CDR2 FQNEAQ (reference sequence). V lost 4 bases, J lost 2 bases, and 4 bases stayed unmatched. This CDR3 region has 15 residues. CDR3 in DNA: TGTGCCAGCAGCTCAGGACTAGCGAACACAGATACGCAGTATTTT. As protein: CASSSGLANTDTQYF.

This clonotype came up once. The chain combines TRBV5-1 with TRBJ2-3; TRBD1 aligns across 8 bases. Germline lookup yields CDR1 SGHRS and CDR2 YFSETQ. There are 14 residues in the CDR3. J lost 6 bases, V lost 6 bases, and 9 bases had no gene match. DNA for the CDR3: TGCGCCAGCAATTATCGACAGGGGAGGGATACGCAGTATTTT. The encoded protein is CASNYRQGRDTQYF.

This clonotype has just a few counts. This chain connects TRBV2 to TRBJ2-2, with 13 bases that match TRBD2. Per germline, CDR1 SNHLY and CDR2 FYNNEI. V lost 3 bases and J lost 5; bases outside the gene matches: 6. The CDR3 has 17 amino acids. CDR3 amino acids: CASSEEKLAGGTGELFF. DNA for the CDR3: TGTGCCAGCAGTGAGGAGAAACTAGCGGGAGGGACCGGGGAGCTGTTTTTT.

The V gene is TRBV10-3, the J gene TRBJ2-3; possibly TRBD1 or TRBD2 for D (6 bases each). Trimming took 11 bases from V and 3 from J, leaving 15 bases between them. Looked up from germline, CDR1 is ENHRY and CDR2 is SYGVKD. The CDR3 extends over 13 amino acids. As DNA, the CDR3 is TGTGCCGGAGGGGGGTCGTTGACAGATACGCAGTATTTT. Amino acid sequence: CAGGGSLTDTQYF.

The table lists this clonotype with a few counts. The rearrangement uses TRBV10-3 and TRBJ1-2; 8 bases align to TRBD1. The CDR3 runs to 14 residues. The germline V gene encodes CDR1 ENHRY and CDR2 SYGVKD. Germline trimming cut 11 bases from V and 2 bases from J; bases unmatched to any gene: 10. CDR3 in amino acids: CASRDRQANYGYTF. CDR3 nucleotide sequence: TGTGCCTCAAGGGACAGGCAAGCAAACTATGGCTACACCTTC.

This clonotype has just one count. This rearrangement joins TRBV5-1 to TRBJ2-7; D is ambiguous. V lost 2 bases and J lost 6, with 9 bases in between. The germline V gene has CDR1 SGHRS and CDR2 YFSETQ. The CDR3 has 12 amino acids. The CDR3 DNA reads TGCGCCAGCAGCTTATCAGGCTGCGAGCAGTACTTC. The encoded protein is CASSLSGCEQYF.

The rearrangement links TRBV11-3 to TRBJ1-2; tentative D call: TRBD1 (6 bases). Germline V gene data show CDR1 as SGHNT and CDR2 as YENEEA. This CDR3 has 16 residues. V lost 5 bases and J 4 bases, leaving 20 bases between the germline ends. CDR3 sequence (DNA): TGTGCCAGCAGCCTCGACGTGGTGGGGGGCGCCTATGGCTACACCTTC. Its translation is CASSLDVVGGAYGYTF.

In this sample, this clonotype turned up a few times. This rearrangement joins TRBV20-1 to TRBJ2-5; unclear D gene. V lost 2 bases to trimming and J lost 5 bases, with 12 bases between them. The CDR3 is 13 amino acids. Per germline, CDR1 DFQATT and CDR2 SNEGSKA (reference sequence). The CDR3 DNA reads as TGCAGTGCTAGACAGGAGCCCGAGGAGACCCAGTACTTC. Translating gives CSARQEPEETQYF.

The genes are TRBV7-8 and TRBJ2-4, with 10 bases identical to TRBD2. The J call is doubtful: the DNA matches TRBJ2-7 better. The CDR3 sequence is 16 residues long. The V gene's germline CDR1 is SGHVS and CDR2 FQNEAQ. CDR3 sequence: CASSLFPRTSGREQYF. The CDR3 DNA is TGTGCCAGCAGCTTATTCCCCCGGACTAGCGGCCGCGAGCAGTACTTC.

This rearrangement joins TRBV5-1 to TRBJ2-3; D uncertain. The germline CDR1 and CDR2 sequences are SGHRS and YFSETQ. The CDR3 sequence is 13 residues long. Trimming pared 5 bases from V and 3 bases from J, leaving 10 bases between. The chain's CDR3 is CASRRQTTDTQYF. CDR3 nucleotide sequence: TGCGCCAGCAGAAGACAAACTACAGATACGCAGTATTTT.

The gene calls are TRBV19 and TRBJ2-1; 10 bases are shared with TRBD2. After removal of 7 bases from V and 4 bases from J, the junction contained 7 bases not matched to a gene. Germline CDR1 reads LNHDA; CDR2 reads SQIVND (reference sequence). This CDR3 is built from 15 residues. The CDR3 DNA reads as TGTGCCAGTAACCCAGCGGGGGGGACATACAATGAGCAGTTCTTC. Its translation is CASNPAGGTYNEQFF.

Notes on this clonotype: One junction end disagrees with the germline gene, perhaps due to a read error. The V call is TRBV7-3, the J call TRBJ2-5, with D unclear. There are 13 residues in the CDR3. Per the germline V gene, CDR1 is SGHTA and CDR2 is FQGTGA. CDR3 amino acids: CGSSLYARETQYF. CDR3 coding DNA: TGTGGCAGCAGCTTATATGCGAGGGAGACCCAGTACTTC. Complete variable domain (other parts from reference TRBV7-3 and TRBJ2-5): GAGVSQTPSNKVTEKGKYVELRCDPISGHTALYWYRQSLGQGPEFLIYFQGTGAADDSGLPNDRFFAVRPEGSVSTLKIQRTERGDSAVYLCGSSLYARETQYFGPGTRLLVL.

For this clonotype: One junction end disagrees with the germline gene, perhaps due to a read error. The chain has TRBV20-1 and TRBJ2-3; D gene ambiguous. Germline CDR1 DFQATT, CDR2 SNEGSKA (reference sequence). This CDR3 is 13 amino acids long. CDR3 region: CSATRANTDTQCF. The CDR3 DNA reads as TGCAGTGCTACAAGGGCCAACACAGATACGCAGTGTTTT.

The J gene is TRBJ2-3, the V gene TRBV2; 11 positions match TRBD2. Trimming removed 3 bases from V and 2 bases from J; junction bases left unmatched: 7. The V gene's germline CDR1 is SNHLY and CDR2 FYNNEI. The CDR3 consists of 17 residues. The CDR3 reads CASSDQRLAGYTDTQYF. CDR3 sequence (DNA): TGTGCCAGCAGTGACCAGAGACTAGCGGGGTACACAGATACGCAGTATTTT.

This chain uses TRBV10-3 with TRBJ2-1; 11 bases agree with TRBD2. CDR3 length equals 16 residues. Germline V gives CDR1 ENHRY, CDR2 SYGVKD. J gave up 7 bases and V 0 bases, and 5 bases lay outside the gene matches. The CDR3 sequence is CAISESSGGAGNEQFF. The CDR3 region has the DNA TGTGCCATCAGTGAGTCTAGCGGGGGGGCCGGGAATGAGCAGTTCTTC.

The V call is TRBV19, the J call TRBJ1-2; tentatively, D is TRBD1 (6 bases). With 6 bases removed from V and 5 bases from J, the gap between germline ends came to 13 bases. Germline CDR1 reads LNHDA; CDR2 reads SQIVND (reference sequence). The CDR3 loop spans 13 amino acids. In DNA, the CDR3 is TGTGCCAGTAGGCCGGGGGCTGGATATGGCTACACCTTC. This sequence encodes CASRPGAGYGYTF.

This clonotype showed up many times. The chain employs TRBV5-1 and TRBJ2-3; D is unclear. This CDR3 region has 13 residues. CDR1 and CDR2 from the germline V gene are SGHRS and YFSETQ. With 0 bases removed from V and 2 bases from J, the gap between germline ends came to 4 bases. The CDR3 DNA sequence: TGCGCCAGCAGCTTGGGGGCCACAGATACGCAGTATTTT. Amino acids: CASSLGATDTQYF.

The CDR3 region is CASSEDRNTEAFF. The CDR3 DNA reads as TGTGCCAGCAGTGAGGACAGGAACACTGAAGCTTTCTTT. The chain combines TRBV25-1 with TRBJ1-1; D may be TRBD1 (6 bases). Looked up from germline, CDR1 is MGHDK and CDR2 is SYGVNS. Trimming shortened V by 3 bases and J by 1 base, and 6 bases separated the two germline ends. This CDR3 contains 13 residues.

Comments on this clonotype: A read error may explain this, as a much larger clone is one base away. The rearrangement joins TRBV10-3 to TRBJ2-5, with a weak D call TRBD1 (5 bases). The end of the DNA aligns better with TRBJ2-7, so the J call may be wrong. This CDR3 has 13 residues. Per germline, CDR1 ENHRY and CDR2 SYGVKD. CDR3 protein: CAIGDGQGAEQYF. CDR3 nucleotides: TGTGCCATCGGTGACGGGCAAGGGGCCGAGCAGTACTTC.

This chain joins TRBV9 and TRBJ1-4; 8 bases agree with TRBD1. The CDR3 consists of 13 residues. Germline V gives CDR1 SGDLS, CDR2 YYNGEE. The V gene end was trimmed by 3 bases and the J gene end by 8 bases; junction bases not matched to a gene: 3. CDR3 DNA sequence: TGTGCCAGCAGCGCAGGGGGCAGGGAAAAACTGTTTTTT. Amino acid sequence: CASSAGGREKLFF.

This chain connects TRBV4-1 to TRBJ2-5; 12 bases align to TRBD2. This CDR3 is built from 17 residues. The ends lost 2 bases at V and 11 bases at J; junction bases unmatched: 15. Germline V gene data show CDR1 as MGHRA and CDR2 as YSYEKL. As DNA, the CDR3 is TGCGCCAGCAGCCAACTAGCGGGGGGGCCCTCCTACAATGAGCAGTACTTC. Its protein product is CASSQLAGGPSYNEQYF.